This T cell receptor beta chain was observed in a study of graft-versus-host responses after intestinal transplantation. Whole-study context: Recipients had transplants, and these were multivisceral, liver-intestinal, or isolated intestinal.

As regards this clone: Its antigen remains unknown.

The repertoire was sequenced with immunoSEQ multiplex PCR; TCRdb's copy has only in-frame clones and lacks some. The repertoire holds approximately 93,000 clones, with just under 95% as singletons. Study-level points and caveats: The authors found GvH clones in recipient marrow, some appearing first in ileum or blood.

The V end lost 0 bases, the J end lost 3 bases, and 16 bases lay between the germline ends. This CDR3 contains 16 residues. The germline V gene encodes CDR1 GTSNPN and CDR2 SVGIG (reference sequence). Specimen: unstimulated CD8+ T cells sorted from spleen or lymph node cells, collected before transplant. V is TRBV30 and J is TRBJ2-3; D remains ambiguous. This sequence originates from a human donor who was the organ donor for an intestinal transplant. CDR3 sequence: CAWSVTSAQLTDTQYF. Here the CDR3 DNA reads TGTGCCTGGAGTGTAACCAGCGCTCAACTAACAGATACGCAGTATTTT.